This TCR beta chain was recovered during a study of cytomegalovirus exposure and HLA in healthy donors. The CDR3 is made up of 13 amino acids. From germline, CDR1 is SGHAT and CDR2 FQNNGV. V lost 0 bases and J 1 base, leaving 3 bases between the germline ends. It was with 60 Vbeta and 13 Jbeta primers that the PCR ran. Assay used: immunoSEQ multiplex PCR; TCRdb lists only in-frame clones, some missing. The table includes some 150,000 clones, 70% to 80% detected once. V and J are TRBV11-2 and TRBJ1-1; D gene ambiguous. Sequencing used PBMCs. The receptor was isolated from a woman between 50 and 59 years old in good health and CMV-seronegative. DNA for the CDR3: TGTGCCAGCAGCTTAGAACAGAACACTGAAGCTTTCTTT. It codes for CASSLEQNTEAFF. The full variable domain, with the rest looked up from reference TRBV11-2 and TRBJ1-1, is EAGVAQSPRYKIIEKRQSVAFWCNPISGHATLYWYQQILGQGPKLLIQFQNNGVVDDSQLPKDRFSAERLKGVDSTLKIQPAKLEDSAVYLCASSLEQNTEAFFGQGTRLTVV.